The clone carrying this T cell receptor beta chain was seen only a few times. Its antigen is undetermined. This sample was included in a study of shared clonotypes between healthy human individuals. After removal of 6 bases from V and 2 bases from J, the junction contained 23 bases not matched to a gene. Germline CDR1 reads SQVTM; CDR2 reads ANQGSEA. This CDR3 spans 20 amino acids. General study findings and limits: Across subsets, estimated richness was generally greater for naive than for memory populations. Generation probabilities were higher for clonotypes shared across all four sorted-subset donors than for unshared ones. Only blood underwent sampling, and tissue repertoires likely differ.

Assay used: immunoSEQ multiplex PCR; TCRdb lists only in-frame clones, some missing. The sample has about a million clones, roughly 80% seen once. The sample consisted of memory CD4+ T cells sorted from blood. The sample's subset: CD45RA-negative fraction. This clonotype was sampled from a young man in good health. This chain joins TRBV29-1 and TRBJ2-7; 12 bases align to TRBD2. CDR3 in amino acids: CSVKGIAGTSGSGSTYEQYF. The CDR3 DNA reads as TGCAGCGTAAAGGGGATAGCCGGGACTAGCGGGTCCGGAAGTACCTACGAGCAGTACTTC.